This TCR beta chain was found in a study of blood T cell repertoires in COVID-19. At the level of the study: Spain, Italy and the United States supplied samples that represented acute and convalescent COVID-19.

CDR3 length: 14 amino acids. V trimming: 5 bases; J trimming: 5 bases; junction bases outside the gene matches: 6. In germline, CDR1 is LNHDA, CDR2 SQIVND (reference sequence). In its sample, this clone was seen once. In the original workflow: Estimation of nucleated cell counts was performed using reference gene primer amplification. The method was immunoSEQ multiplex PCR; TCRdb's version includes in-frame clones alone and lacks a portion of them. Clonal size and the V and J genes are those of that table, whereas D and trimming came from the DNA. The sample carries approximately 220,000 clones, around nine tenths recorded once.

This clonotype was sampled from a man aged 55 to 69 who had recovered from COVID-19. The gene calls are TRBV19 and TRBJ1-5; TRBD1 agrees at 7 bases. The sample consisted of peripheral blood. CDR3 coding DNA: TGTGCCAGTAGTTTAAGGGGGCAGGATCAGCCCCAGCATTTT. As protein: CASSLRGQDQPQHF.